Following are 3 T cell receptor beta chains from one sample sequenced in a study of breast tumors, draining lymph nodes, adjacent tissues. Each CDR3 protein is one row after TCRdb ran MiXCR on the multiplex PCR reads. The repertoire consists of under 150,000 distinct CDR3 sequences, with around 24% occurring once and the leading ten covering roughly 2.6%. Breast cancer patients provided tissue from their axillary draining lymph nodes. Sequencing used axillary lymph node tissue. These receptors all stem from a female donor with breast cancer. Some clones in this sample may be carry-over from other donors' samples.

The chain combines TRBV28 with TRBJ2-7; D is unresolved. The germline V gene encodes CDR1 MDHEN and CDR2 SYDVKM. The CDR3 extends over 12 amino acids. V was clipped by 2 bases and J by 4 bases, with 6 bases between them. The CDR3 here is CASSLTEYEQYF. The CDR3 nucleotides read TGTGCCAGCAGTTTAACTGAGTACGAGCAGTACTTC.

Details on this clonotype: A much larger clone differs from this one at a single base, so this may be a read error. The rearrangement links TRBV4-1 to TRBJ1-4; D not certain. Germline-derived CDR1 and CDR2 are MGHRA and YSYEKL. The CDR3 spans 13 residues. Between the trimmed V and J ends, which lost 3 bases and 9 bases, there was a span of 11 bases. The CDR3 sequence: CASSHQNDKKLFF. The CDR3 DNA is TGCGCCAGCAGCCATCAAAACGATAAAAAACTGTTTTTT.

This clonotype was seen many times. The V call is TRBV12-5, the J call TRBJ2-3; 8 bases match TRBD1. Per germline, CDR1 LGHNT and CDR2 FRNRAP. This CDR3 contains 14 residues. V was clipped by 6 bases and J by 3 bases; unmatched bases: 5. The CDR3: CASGGQGGTDTQYF. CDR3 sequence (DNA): TGTGCTAGTGGCGGACAGGGCGGTACAGATACGCAGTATTTT.